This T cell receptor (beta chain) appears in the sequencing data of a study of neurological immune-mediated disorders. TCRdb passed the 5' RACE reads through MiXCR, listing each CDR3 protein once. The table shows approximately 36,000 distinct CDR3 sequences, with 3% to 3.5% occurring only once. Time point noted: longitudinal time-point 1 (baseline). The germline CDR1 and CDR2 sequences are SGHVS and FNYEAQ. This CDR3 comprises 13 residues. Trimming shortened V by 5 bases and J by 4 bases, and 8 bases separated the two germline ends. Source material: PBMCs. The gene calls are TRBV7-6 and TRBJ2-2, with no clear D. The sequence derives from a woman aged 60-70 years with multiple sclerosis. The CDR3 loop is CASSISGTGELFF. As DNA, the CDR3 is TGTGCCAGCAGCATTTCCGGCACCGGGGAGCTGTTTTTT.